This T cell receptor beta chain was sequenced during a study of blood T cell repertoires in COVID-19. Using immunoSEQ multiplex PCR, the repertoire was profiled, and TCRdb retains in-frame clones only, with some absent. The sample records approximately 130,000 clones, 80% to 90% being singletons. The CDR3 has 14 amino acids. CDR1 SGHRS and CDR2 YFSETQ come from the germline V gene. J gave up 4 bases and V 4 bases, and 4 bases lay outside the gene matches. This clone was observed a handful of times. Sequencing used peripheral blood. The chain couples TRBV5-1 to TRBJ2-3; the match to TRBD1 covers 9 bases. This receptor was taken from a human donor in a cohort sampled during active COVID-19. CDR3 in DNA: TGCGCCAGCAGCAAGGACAGGGGCGCAGATACGCAGTATTTT. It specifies CASSKDRGADTQYF. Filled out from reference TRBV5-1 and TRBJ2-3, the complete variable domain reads KAGVTQTPRYLIKTRGQQVTLSCSPISGHRSVSWYQQTPGQGLQFLFEYFSETQRNKGNFPGRFSGRQFSNSRSEMNVSTLELGDSALYLCASSKDRGADTQYFGPGTRLTVL.